One TCR beta chain is described in this entry. Its antigen is currently unknown. The source of the sample is a study of PD-1 blockade in classical Hodgkin lymphoma. Time point noted: cycle 4 day 1 (C4D1), after less than 7 weeks of nivolumab. Each patient's relapse followed autologous stem cell transplantation, and brentuximab vedotin exposure varied. CDR3 length: 15 amino acids. Germline V gives CDR1 SQVTM, CDR2 ANQGSEA. V was pared by 0 bases and J by 9 bases, with 18 bases between. Study results and caveats: Any patient who commenced nivolumab under 1 year after ASCT was excluded. Lower baseline TCR diversity marked trial partial responders and progressors. Unlike CD8+ TCR diversity, which did not rise significantly by C4D1, CD4+ TCR diversity did.

Produced via immunoSEQ multiplex PCR; TCRdb's table is partial and in-frame only. The sample shows roughly 90,000 clones, under 85% of them seen only once. The chain is built from TRBV29-1 and TRBJ2-1; no reliable D call. The material was peripheral blood mononuclear cells (PBMCs), obtained before the fourth cycle of nivolumab. The sequence came from a human donor with classical Hodgkin lymphoma. CDR3 in amino acids: CSVEDRTEIGAEQFF. Written as DNA, the CDR3 is TGCAGCGTTGAAGATCGCACAGAGATCGGTGCTGAGCAGTTCTTC.